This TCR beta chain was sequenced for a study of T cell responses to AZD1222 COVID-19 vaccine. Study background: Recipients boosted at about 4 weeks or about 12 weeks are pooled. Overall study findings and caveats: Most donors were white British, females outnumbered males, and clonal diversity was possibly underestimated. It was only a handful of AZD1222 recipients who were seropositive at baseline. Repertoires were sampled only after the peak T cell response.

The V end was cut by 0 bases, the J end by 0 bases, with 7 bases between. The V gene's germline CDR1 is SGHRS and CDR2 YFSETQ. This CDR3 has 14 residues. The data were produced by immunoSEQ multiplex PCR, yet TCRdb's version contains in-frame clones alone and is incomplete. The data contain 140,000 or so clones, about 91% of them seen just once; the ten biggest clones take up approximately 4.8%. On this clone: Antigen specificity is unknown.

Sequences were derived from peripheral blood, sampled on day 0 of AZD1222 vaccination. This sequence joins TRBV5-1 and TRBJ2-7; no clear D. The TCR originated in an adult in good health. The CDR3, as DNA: TGCGCCAGCAGCTTGGGGGGAAACTCCTACGAGCAGTACTTC. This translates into CASSLGGNSYEQYF.